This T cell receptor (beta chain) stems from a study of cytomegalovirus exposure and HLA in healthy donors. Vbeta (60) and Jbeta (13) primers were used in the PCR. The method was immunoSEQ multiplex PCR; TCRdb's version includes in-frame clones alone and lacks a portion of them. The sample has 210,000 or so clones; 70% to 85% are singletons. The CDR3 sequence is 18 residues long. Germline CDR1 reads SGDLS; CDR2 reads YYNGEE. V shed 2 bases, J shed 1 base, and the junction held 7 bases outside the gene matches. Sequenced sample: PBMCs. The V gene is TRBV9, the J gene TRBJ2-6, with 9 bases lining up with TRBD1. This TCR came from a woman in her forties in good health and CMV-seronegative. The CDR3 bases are TGTGCCAGCAGCGTGAGCCCGGGACAGGGTTCTGGGGCCAACGTCCTGACTTTC. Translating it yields CASSVSPGQGSGANVLTF.